This TCR beta chain derives from a study of blood T cell repertoires in COVID-19. Repertoires were generated with immunoSEQ multiplex PCR, while TCRdb's copy carries only in-frame clones and drops some. The top ten clones hold more than 3.5% of a sample with 110,000 to 150,000 clones, about nine tenths of them seen once. Germline V lookup: CDR1 LNHDA, CDR2 SQIVND (reference sequence). V lost 7 bases, J lost 6 bases, and 12 bases stayed unmatched. The CDR3 is made up of 16 amino acids. Sequences were obtained from PBMCs or T cells enriched from blood (not recorded which). This chain joins TRBV19 and TRBJ2-1; 10 bases align to TRBD2. The receptor's source is a man between 45 and 60 years old who had recovered from COVID-19. The CDR3: CASTPTQRGGFNEQFF. The CDR3 region has the DNA TGTGCCAGTACCCCGACGCAGCGGGGGGGATTCAATGAGCAGTTCTTC.